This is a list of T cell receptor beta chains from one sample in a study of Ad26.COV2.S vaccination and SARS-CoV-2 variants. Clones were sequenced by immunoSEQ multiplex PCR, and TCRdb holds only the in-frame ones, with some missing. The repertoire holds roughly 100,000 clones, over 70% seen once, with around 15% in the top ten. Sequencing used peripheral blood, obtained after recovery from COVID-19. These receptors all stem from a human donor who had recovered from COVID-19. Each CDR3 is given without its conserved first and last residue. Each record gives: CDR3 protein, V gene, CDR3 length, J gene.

ASSPGRGGITEAF,TRBV5-4,13,TRBJ1-1
ASSFQRTGESPLH,TRBV27,13,TRBJ1-6
ASSLLSTPQH,TRBV28,10,TRBJ1-5
ASDADSSNEQF,TRBV10-1,11,TRBJ2-1
ASRVTGGQRSSSYEQY,TRBV28,16,TRBJ2-7
ASSFLGRGNEQF,TRBV28,12,TRBJ2-1
ASTTQVDRNNEQF,TRBV7-2,13,TRBJ2-1
ASSLDVNTEAF,TRBV7-2,11,TRBJ1-1
ASTNRDYPHNEQF,TRBV6-6,13,TRBJ2-1
ASSLMGGQNNEQF,TRBV5-1,13,TRBJ2-1
ASSVGLAIGNEQF,TRBV9,13,TRBJ2-1
ASSPLGALGYGYT,TRBV27,13,TRBJ1-2
ASSEDRYEQF,TRBV2,10,TRBJ2-1
AIRPGTGGNIQY,TRBV10-3,12,TRBJ2-4
AWRPNRGAEAF,TRBV30,11,TRBJ1-1
ASSIKQIVEAF,TRBV19,11,TRBJ1-1
ASSRDTRYEQY,TRBV5-4,11,TRBJ2-7
AWTPMGTNTGELF,TRBV30,13,TRBJ2-2
ASSLVGRGGDGYT,TRBV5-1,13,TRBJ1-2
ASSLFSRGGNEQF,TRBV7-9,13,TRBJ2-1
ASSREGDTQY,TRBV2,10,TRBJ2-3
ASSEQVDQPQH,TRBV2,11,TRBJ1-5
ASSISQLGQNQPQH,TRBV19,14,TRBJ1-5
ASSLGNQPQH,TRBV13,10,TRBJ1-5
ASSPSQRGNQPQH,TRBV4-1,13,TRBJ1-5
ASSQGTGVHSPLH,TRBV4-3,13,TRBJ1-6
ASFNEKLF,TRBV19,8,TRBJ1-4
ASRGDEKLF,TRBV25-1,9,TRBJ1-4
ASSGTSPLEQY,TRBV6-5,11,TRBJ2-7
ASSDPNVVSYEQY,TRBV10-2,13,TRBJ2-7